This TCR beta chain was recorded in a study of CD8 T cells in ankylosing spondylitis. This clonotype was recorded at least ten times. TCRdb reprocessed the 5' RACE reads via MiXCR and lists one record per CDR3 protein. The table includes some 150,000 distinct CDR3 sequences, 11% detected once. Germline-derived CDR1 and CDR2 are SGHKS and YYEKEE (reference sequence). CDR3 length equals 16 residues. Trimming took off 0 bases at V and 6 bases at J, with 18 bases between the two ends. The chain has TRBV5-5 and TRBJ1-2; no firm D call. The sequenced material came from blood, either unsorted or a sorted T cell fraction (not recorded which). The TCR originated in a female donor with ankylosing spondylitis or in good health (not recorded which). DNA for the CDR3: TGTGCCAGCAGCTTGGGTCCCGGCCTCCAGGAGGATGGCTACACCTTC. This encodes CASSLGPGLQEDGYTF. Full variable domain (missing parts from reference TRBV5-5 and TRBJ1-2): DAGVTQSPTHLIKTRGQQVTLRCSPISGHKSVSWYQQVLGQGPQFIFQYYEKEERGRGNFPDRFSARQFPNYSSELNVNALLLGDSALYLCASSLGPGLQEDGYTFGSGTRLTVV.